This T cell receptor beta chain was retrieved from a study of T cells after posttransplantation cyclophosphamide. Study results and limitations: Later blood repertoires were often dominated by clones from the donor CD8+ memory compartment. TRB clonality was highly associated with recipient CMV seropositivity and reactivation. Skin or GI-infiltrating T cells shared few TRB sequences with blood.

The protocol was immunoSEQ multiplex PCR, while the TCRdb copy is restricted to in-frame clones and leaves out a portion. Reported are around 8,000 clones, none seen only once; the ten largest carry 4.5% to 7%. This clone was picked up many times. Its antigen is not known. A marrow graft followed busulfan-fludarabine conditioning, with cyclophosphamide on days +3 and +4. Trimming pared 4 bases from V and 0 bases from J, leaving 15 bases between. This CDR3 has 15 amino acids. Looked up from germline, CDR1 is GTSNPN and CDR2 is SVGIG (reference sequence). This chain uses TRBV30 with TRBJ1-1; a possible D gene is TRBD1 (5 bases). This clonotype was obtained from a male patient in his late teens or twenties who received an allogeneic stem cell transplant from an unrelated donor, was CMV-positive, and had acute and chronic GVHD. Some T cells may be the graft donor's. This specimen was PBMCs, taken after allogeneic stem cell transplant with posttransplant cyclophosphamide. The CDR3 loop is CAWTTSGGMNTEAFF. DNA of the CDR3: TGTGCCTGGACTACTTCGGGGGGGATGAACACTGAAGCTTTCTTT.